The 8 T cell receptor beta chains given below trace back to one sample, sequenced in a study of regulatory T cells in long-lasting Graves disease. Sequencing libraries for TCR beta were prepared with iRepertoire HTBI primers and Arm-PCR of CDR3 regions. In TCRdb, the multiplex PCR reads were re-called with MiXCR into one record per CDR3 protein. The data contain about 220,000 distinct CDR3 sequences, 15% to 20% of them singletons. The time point here: newly diagnosed GD, antithyroid drugs for less than 3 months. PBMCs were the source of the RNA used for TCR sequencing. These sequences were also reported in another study, on T cells in Graves' hyperthyroidism and ophthalmopathy.

This specimen consisted of peripheral blood mononuclear cells (PBMCs), obtained at new diagnosis, from a patient treated with antithyroid drugs. These receptors originate from a woman between 25 and 40 years old with Graves disease.

This clonotype has a count of ten or more. J is TRBJ2-2 and V is TRBV7-6; unclear D gene. Trimming cost V 2 bases and J 6 bases, with 4 bases left between them. Germline loops: CDR1 SGHVS, CDR2 FNYEAQ. The CDR3 runs 12 residues. The DNA of the CDR3 is TGTGCCAGCAGCTTATGGGCCGGGGAGCTGTTTTTT. Translation: CASSLWAGELFF.

There are many counts of this clonotype. The chain joins TRBV20-1 to TRBJ1-6; TRBD1 might be the D (5 bases). From germline, CDR1 is DFQATT and CDR2 SNEGSKA (reference sequence). The CDR3 has 14 amino acids. Trimming cost V 3 bases and J 10 bases, with 16 bases left between them. The CDR3 sequence is CSASLGTPTSPLHF. CDR3 sequence (DNA): TGCAGTGCTAGCCTAGGGACCCCAACATCACCCCTCCACTTT.

The table lists this clonotype with many counts. The rearrangement links TRBV9 to TRBJ1-5; D is undetermined. This CDR3 comprises 14 residues. V gave up 0 bases and J gave up 1 base, with 5 bases separating them. The V gene's germline CDR1 is SGDLS and CDR2 YYNGEE. DNA for the CDR3: TGTGCCAGCAGCGTAGGTGGCAGCAATCAGCCCCAGCATTTT. This codes for CASSVGGSNQPQHF. The whole variable domain, filled in from reference TRBV9 and TRBJ1-5, reads DSGVTQTPKHLITATGQRVTLRCSPRSGDLSVYWYQQSLDQGLQFLIQYYNGEERAKGNILERFSAQQFPDLHSELNLSSLELGDSALYFCASSVGGSNQPQHFGDGTRLSIL.

About this clonotype itself: Relative to the germline gene, one junction end is altered; a read error may explain this. The chain links TRBV12-3 or TRBV12-4 to TRBJ2-2; TRBD1 agrees at 10 bases. The CDR3 is 15 residues long. As DNA, the CDR3 is TGCGCCAGCAGTTTAGGACAGGGGGTGGCCGGGGAGCTGTCTTTT. It yields the protein CASSLGQGVAGELSF.

The sample holds many counts of this clonotype. The chain combines TRBV7-2 with TRBJ1-2; possible D gene TRBD1, 6 bases. The V end was cut by 6 bases, the J end by 8 bases, with 28 bases between. The CDR3 is 17 amino acids. The V gene's germline CDR1 is SGHTA and CDR2 FQGNSA. The CDR3 spells CASSITLLGGRGGGYTF. For the CDR3, the DNA is TGTGCCAGCAGTATTACTTTATTAGGGGGTAGGGGCGGGGGCTACACCTTC.

V and J are TRBV6-1 and TRBJ1-1, with 7 positions matching TRBD1. The ends lost 6 bases at V and 0 bases at J; junction bases unmatched: 10. The germline CDR1 and CDR2 sequences are MNHNS and SASEGT. This CDR3 comprises 16 residues. This chain's CDR3 is CASRPRQGGLNTEAFF. The CDR3 DNA is TGTGCCAGCAGACCTAGACAGGGAGGGTTGAACACTGAAGCTTTCTTT.

Many counts were recorded for this clonotype. The chain employs TRBV28 and TRBJ1-4, with D perhaps matching TRBD1 (5 bases). Germline V gene lookup returns CDR1 MDHEN and CDR2 SYDVKM. V lost 6 bases and J lost 0, with 8 bases in between. CDR3 length: 14 amino acids. The CDR3 sequence: CASRGRATNEKLFF. The CDR3 nucleotides are TGTGCCAGCAGGGGACGGGCAACTAATGAAAAACTGTTTTTT.

This clonotype was seen ten or more times. CDR3 loop: CASSQEGAGNTEAFF. CDR3 DNA: TGTGCCAGCAGCCAGGAGGGGGCGGGGAACACTGAAGCTTTCTTT. The rearrangement joins TRBV9 to TRBJ1-1; 7 bases agree with TRBD1. CDR1 is SGDLS and CDR2 is YYNGEE in the germline V gene. V trimming: 4 bases; J trimming: 1 base; junction bases outside the gene matches: 7. There are 15 residues in the CDR3.